A single sample gave rise to the 21 T cell receptor beta chains below, sequenced in a study of cytomegalovirus exposure and HLA in healthy donors. Profiled with immunoSEQ multiplex PCR; TCRdb holds only in-frame clones, not every one. The sample carries 110,000 to 150,000 clones, roughly 90% recorded once. The sample was PBMCs. The origin of the receptors is a man aged 18 to 29 in good health and CMV-seronegative.

The CDR3 here is CASSYSRRARETQYF. The CDR3 DNA follows: TGTGCCAGCAGTTACTCGAGGAGGGCACGGGAGACCCAGTACTTC. The V gene is TRBV6-5, the J gene TRBJ2-5; D may be TRBD2 (6 bases). Germline V CDR1 and CDR2: MNHEY, SVGAGI. Trimming removed 0 bases from V and 5 bases from J, with 13 bases in between. The CDR3 runs to 15 residues.

The V gene is TRBV6-4, the J gene TRBJ2-6, with D unresolved. The CDR3 length is 14 residues. V was cut by 4 bases and J by 0 bases, with 4 bases left in between. The germline CDR1 and CDR2 sequences are MRHNA and SNTAGT. The CDR3 DNA sequence: TGTGCCAGCAGTGGACACTCTGGGGCCAACGTCCTGACTTTC. This gives the protein CASSGHSGANVLTF.

The rearrangement links TRBV27 to TRBJ2-3; 8 bases are a match to TRBD2. CDR3 length: 16 amino acids. Germline lookup yields CDR1 MNHEY and CDR2 SMNVEV (reference sequence). Unmatched junction bases numbered 4, after V lost 2 bases and J lost 0 bases. This chain's CDR3 is CASSLSSGKSTDTQYF. The DNA for the CDR3 is TGTGCCAGCAGTTTAAGTAGCGGGAAGAGCACAGATACGCAGTATTTT.

This chain joins TRBV5-8 and TRBJ2-5, with 8 bases aligning to TRBD1. V gave up 0 bases and J gave up 4 bases; unmatched junction bases: 8. The CDR3 extends over 16 amino acids. The germline CDR1 and CDR2 sequences are SGHTS and YDEGEE. The CDR3 loop reads CASSLGQTGVRETQYF. CDR3 in DNA: TGTGCCAGCAGCTTGGGACAGACAGGGGTTAGAGAGACCCAGTACTTC. Using reference TRBV5-8 and TRBJ2-5 for the parts outside the CDR3, the full variable domain is EAGVTQSPTHLIKTRGQQATLRCSPISGHTSVYWYQQALGLGLQFLLWYDEGEERNRGNFPPRFSGRQFPNYSSELNVNALELEDSALYLCASSLGQTGVRETQYFGPGTRLLVL.

This chain uses TRBV6-1 with TRBJ1-1; no clear D. With 6 bases removed from V and 2 bases from J, the gap between germline ends came to 16 bases. Looked up from germline, CDR1 is MNHNS and CDR2 is SASEGT. The CDR3 is 15 residues long. CDR3 DNA sequence: TGTGCCAGCAGAATCAGCAGGAACAGAAACACTGAAGCTTTCTTT. This codes for CASRISRNRNTEAFF.

The chain combines TRBV5-6 with TRBJ2-7, with D possibly being TRBD1 (6 bases). This CDR3 has 14 residues. V was cut by 4 bases and J by 2 bases, with 13 bases left in between. Germline V gene lookup returns CDR1 SGHDT and CDR2 YYEEEE. In nucleotides, the CDR3 is TGTGCCAGCAGCCAGGGGCCTGCTCCCTACGAGCAGTACTTC. Amino acids: CASSQGPAPYEQYF.

This clone appeared a single time. This rearrangement joins TRBV7-9 to TRBJ1-1; unclear D gene. Germline V gives CDR1 SEHNR, CDR2 FQNEAQ (reference sequence). The germline V and J ends were trimmed by 3 bases and 0 bases, with 14 bases remaining between them. The CDR3 loop spans 16 amino acids. Here the CDR3 reads CASSFLVRLVNTEAFF. In nucleotides, the CDR3 is TGTGCCAGCAGCTTTTTGGTTCGGTTAGTGAACACTGAAGCTTTCTTT.

This clone was seen just once. The J gene is TRBJ1-3, the V gene TRBV5-8; no reliable D call. Germline CDR1 SGHTS, CDR2 YDEGEE. V was cut by 4 bases and J by 0 bases, with 17 bases left in between. The CDR3 loop spans 17 amino acids. This chain's CDR3 is CASSNRREVLSGNTIYF. The CDR3 DNA follows: TGTGCCAGCAGCAACCGCCGGGAGGTACTCTCTGGAAACACCATATATTTT. Supplemented by reference TRBV5-8 and TRBJ1-3, the full variable domain reads EAGVTQSPTHLIKTRGQQATLRCSPISGHTSVYWYQQALGLGLQFLLWYDEGEERNRGNFPPRFSGRQFPNYSSELNVNALELEDSALYLCASSNRREVLSGNTIYFGEGSWLTVV.

The chain joins TRBV6-1 to TRBJ2-4; D is undetermined. Per the germline V gene, CDR1 is MNHNS and CDR2 is SASEGT. With 0 bases removed from V and 3 bases from J, the gap between germline ends came to 9 bases. The CDR3 totals 15 residues. In nucleotides, the CDR3 is TGTGCCAGCAGTGAAGCTTCGAGTGACAAAAACATTCAGTACTTC. Amino acids: CASSEASSDKNIQYF.

This chain links TRBV4-3 with TRBJ1-2; possible D gene TRBD1, 5 bases. This CDR3 comprises 14 residues. V lost 2 bases, J lost 3 bases, and 10 bases lay in between. Germline values: CDR1 LGHNA, CDR2 YSLEER. The CDR3 coding sequence is TGCGCCAGCAGCCAACAGGGCGTCGACTATGGCTACACCTTC. It encodes CASSQQGVDYGYTF.

The rearrangement joins TRBV28 to TRBJ2-3; 7 bases align to TRBD1. Germline values: CDR1 MDHEN, CDR2 SYDVKM. V lost 6 bases to trimming and J lost 3 bases; unmatched junction nucleotides: 12. The CDR3 covers 16 residues. The CDR3 reads CASRLTQGLETDTQYF. The CDR3 bases are TGTGCCAGCAGGTTAACACAGGGGCTCGAGACAGATACGCAGTATTTT.

In this sample, this clone turned up once. J is TRBJ2-7 and V is TRBV7-2, with 11 positions matching TRBD2. V gave up 5 bases and J gave up 2 bases; unmatched junction bases: 5. Germline V gives CDR1 SGHTA, CDR2 FQGNSA. This CDR3 is built from 15 residues. Here the CDR3 DNA reads TGTGCCAGCAGCCTGACTAGCGGGGCCCCCTACGAGCAGTACTTC. Translating it yields CASSLTSGAPYEQYF. The whole variable domain, remainder taken from reference TRBV7-2 and TRBJ2-7, is GAGVSQSPSNKVTEKGKDVELRCDPISGHTALYWYRQSLGQGLEFLIYFQGNSAPDKSGLPSDRFSAERTGGSVSTLTIQRTQQEDSAVYLCASSLTSGAPYEQYFGPGTRLTVT.

This clone was seen a single time. This chain connects TRBV6-5 to TRBJ1-3, with D unresolved. Germline V gives CDR1 MNHEY, CDR2 SVGAGI. The CDR3 has 14 amino acids. V lost 2 bases, J lost 0 bases, and 5 bases lay in between. The CDR3 DNA reads TGTGCCAGCAGTTACACGGTCTCTGGAAACACCATATATTTT. It yields the protein CASSYTVSGNTIYF.

The rearrangement joins TRBV12-5 to TRBJ2-6; a possible D gene is TRBD1 (6 bases). The length of the CDR3 is 15 residues. Trimming took 6 bases from V and 4 from J, leaving 13 bases between them. Germline V CDR1 and CDR2: LGHNT, FRNRAP. The CDR3 spells CASGRTGPGANVLTF. In DNA, the CDR3 is TGTGCTAGTGGCCGCACAGGGCCCGGGGCCAACGTCCTGACTTTC.

This clone was seen only once. This sequence joins TRBV6-6 and TRBJ2-1; no clear D gene. The CDR3 is made up of 14 amino acids. V dropped 7 bases and J dropped 1 base, with 11 bases sitting between them. CDR1 is MNHNY and CDR2 is SVGAGI in the germline V gene (reference sequence). CDR3 bases: TGTGCCAGCATACAGAGTGGGTCCTACAATGAGCAGTTCTTC. Its translation: CASIQSGSYNEQFF.

CDR3 DNA: TGCGCCAGCAGGACAGGAAGAACAGATACGCAGTATTTT. This codes for CASRTGRTDTQYF. V and J are TRBV10-2 and TRBJ2-3; D may be TRBD1 (6 bases). The CDR3 is 13 residues long. The ends were cut back, 6 bases at V and 3 bases at J, with 10 bases in the middle. The germline CDR1 and CDR2 sequences are WSHSY and SAAADI.

V is TRBV7-6 and J is TRBJ2-7, with TRBD2 as a possible D gene (6 bases). Germline assignment: CDR1 SGHVS and CDR2 FNYEAQ. The CDR3 sequence is 13 residues long. V dropped 0 bases and J dropped 3 bases, with 6 bases sitting between them. The CDR3 here is CASSLAGGYEQYF. The CDR3 nucleotides read TGTGCCAGCAGCTTAGCCGGGGGCTACGAGCAGTACTTC.

The rearrangement links TRBV9 to TRBJ2-1, with 14 bases lining up with TRBD2. V shed 4 bases, J shed 8 bases, and the junction held 8 bases outside the gene matches. The germline CDR1 and CDR2 sequences are SGDLS and YYNGEE. This CDR3 contains 16 residues. The CDR3 sequence is CASSPRLAGGSHEQFF. The CDR3 DNA follows: TGTGCCAGCAGCCCCCGACTAGCGGGAGGGTCCCATGAGCAGTTCTTC.

This clone showed up just once. The chain employs TRBV6-5 and TRBJ1-2, with D possibly being TRBD1 (5 bases). This CDR3 spans 13 amino acids. V dropped 5 bases and J dropped 3 bases, with 10 bases sitting between them. CDR1 is MNHEY, CDR2 SVGAGI, per germline. The CDR3 loop reads CASSRARDYGYTF. The CDR3 DNA reads TGTGCCAGCAGTCGCGCCAGGGACTATGGCTACACCTTC.

The chain joins TRBV7-9 to TRBJ2-3; a possible D gene is TRBD2 (5 bases). This CDR3 region has 15 residues. Germline CDR1 reads SEHNR; CDR2 reads FQNEAQ (reference sequence). V dropped 4 bases and J dropped 4 bases, with 15 bases sitting between them. CDR3 loop: CASSSTRSHADTQYF. In DNA form, the CDR3 reads TGTGCCAGCAGCTCCACTAGATCTCACGCAGATACGCAGTATTTT.

This clone came up once. The chain uses TRBV27 and TRBJ2-1, with D maybe TRBD2 (5 bases). Germline V gives CDR1 MNHEY, CDR2 SMNVEV (reference sequence). Trimming took 5 bases from V and 3 from J, leaving 11 bases between them. The CDR3 sequence is 14 residues long. CDR3 in DNA: TGTGCCAGCAGTAAGCGGACCCACTACAATGAGCAGTTCTTC. Protein: CASSKRTHYNEQFF.